This T cell receptor (beta chain) was observed in a study of breast tumors, draining lymph nodes, adjacent tissues. TCRdb called the multiplex PCR reads again in MiXCR, with one record for every CDR3 protein. This sample has around 17,000 distinct CDR3 sequences, with about 45% found just once. This clonotype was recorded many times. The CDR3 sequence is 11 residues long. CDR1 is MDHEN, CDR2 SYDVKM, per germline. V lost 3 bases, J lost 1 base, and 1 base lay in between. The chain is built from TRBV28 and TRBJ2-7; D remains ambiguous. The clonotype originates from a female donor with breast cancer. Some clones in this sample may be carry-over from other donors' samples. Sample: tumor-adjacent breast tissue. CDR3 residues: CASSFSYEQYF. Here the CDR3 DNA reads TGTGCCAGCAGTTTTTCCTACGAGCAGTACTTC.